The next 12 T cell receptor beta chains were all read from a single sample in a study of chemoradiotherapy in HPV16-positive cancers. Profiled with immunoSEQ multiplex PCR; TCRdb holds only in-frame clones, not every one. The table shows some 2,700 clones, with approximately 77% occurring only once. This specimen was acquired from a patient who underwent chemoradiotherapy. The receptors derive from a human donor with HPV-associated anogenital cancer.

Written as DNA, the CDR3 is TGTGCCAGCAGCCCGGGCTCAGATACGCAGTATTTT. Translated, it gives CASSPGSDTQYF. V usage is TRBV11-2 and J usage is TRBJ2-3; D remains ambiguous. The CDR3 is 12 amino acids. Germline-derived CDR1 and CDR2 are SGHAT and FQNNGV. The V gene lost 5 bases and the J gene lost 4 bases, with 7 bases spanning the gap.

The V gene is TRBV29-1, the J gene TRBJ2-7; TRBD2 aligns across 7 bases. The germline CDR1 and CDR2 sequences are SQVTM and ANQGSEA. The CDR3 runs 13 residues. V gave up 2 bases and J gave up 3 bases; unmatched junction bases: 4. This chain's CDR3 is CSVESGGDYEQYF. CDR3 nucleotide sequence: TGCAGCGTTGAATCTGGGGGGGACTACGAGCAGTACTTC.

The chain has TRBV4-2 and TRBJ2-2; D is ambiguous. From germline, CDR1 is LGHNA and CDR2 YNFKEQ. The CDR3 length is 13 residues. V was clipped by 2 bases and J by 0 bases, with 1 base between them. DNA of the CDR3: TGTGCCAGCAGCCAACCGAACACCGGGGAGCTGTTTTTT. It encodes CASSQPNTGELFF.

This clone was detected only a few times. The chain joins TRBV30 to TRBJ1-1; 8 nucleotides agree with TRBD1. The V segment lost 3 bases and the J segment 4 bases; nucleotides outside the gene matches: 4. The germline V gene encodes CDR1 GTSNPN and CDR2 SVGIG (reference sequence). This CDR3 is 13 amino acids long. The CDR3 sequence: CAWRGQGSTEAFF. DNA of the CDR3: TGTGCCTGGAGAGGACAGGGTAGCACTGAAGCTTTCTTT.

The rearrangement uses TRBV6-1 and TRBJ2-3, with D maybe TRBD1 (6 bases). This CDR3 contains 13 residues. Germline CDR1 MNHNS, CDR2 SASEGT. The V and J ends lost 6 bases and 3 bases respectively, with 10 bases between them. Here the CDR3 reads CASRAGTTDTQYF. CDR3 coding DNA: TGTGCCAGCAGGGCCGGGACAACAGATACGCAGTATTTT.

The chain has TRBV19 and TRBJ2-7; 8 nucleotides match TRBD1. The CDR3 loop spans 16 amino acids. With 3 bases clipped from V and 4 bases from J, the junction kept 11 bases outside the gene matches. In germline, CDR1 is LNHDA, CDR2 SQIVND (reference sequence). CDR3 coding DNA: TGTGCCAGTAGTATTCTCCGGACAGGGCGACCGTACGAGCAGTACTTC. Translated: CASSILRTGRPYEQYF. The whole variable domain, remainder taken from reference TRBV19 and TRBJ2-7, is DGGITQSPKYLFRKEGQNVTLSCEQNLNHDAMYWYRQDPGQGLRLIYYSQIVNDFQKGDIAEGYSVSREKKESFPLTVTSAQKNPTAFYLCASSILRTGRPYEQYFGPGTRLTVT.

CDR3 in amino acids: CASSLPTGTVSGYGYTF. The CDR3 nucleotides read TGTGCCAGCAGCTTGCCGACCGGGACAGTCAGTGGCTATGGCTACACCTTC. This chain connects TRBV5-4 to TRBJ1-2; 7 bases fit TRBD1. The CDR3 extends over 17 amino acids. J lost 4 bases, V lost 1 base, and 13 bases had no gene match. Germline CDR1 and CDR2: SGHNT and YYREEE (reference sequence).

The chain has TRBV7-8 and TRBJ1-2; TRBD1 is a possible D gene (6 bases). Trimming stripped 1 base from V and 7 bases from J, with 16 bases between. This CDR3 contains 15 residues. The V gene's germline CDR1 is SGHVS and CDR2 FQNEAQ. This CDR3 is CASSLGGRGASGYTF. Written as DNA, the CDR3 is TGTGCCAGCAGCTTAGGGGGACGGGGGGCTTCTGGCTACACCTTC.

The rearrangement uses TRBV6-1 and TRBJ1-2; no definite D call. Germline V gives CDR1 MNHNS, CDR2 SASEGT. This CDR3 is 12 amino acids long. With 7 bases removed from V and 5 bases from J, the gap between germline ends came to 11 bases. The DNA of the CDR3 is TGTGCCAGCAAGGAAAATTCTTATGGCTACACCTTC. This encodes CASKENSYGYTF.

The genes are TRBV7-8 and TRBJ2-2, with no clear D. This CDR3 contains 16 residues. With 0 bases removed from V and 0 bases from J, the gap between germline ends came to 8 bases. Germline CDR1 reads SGHVS; CDR2 reads FQNEAQ. This CDR3 reads CASSLASYANTGELFF. CDR3 in DNA: TGTGCCAGCAGCTTAGCCTCCTACGCGAACACCGGGGAGCTGTTTTTT.

This clone has only one observation. The genes are TRBV19 and TRBJ1-1; 9 bases map to TRBD1. Looked up from germline, CDR1 is LNHDA and CDR2 is SQIVND (reference sequence). This CDR3 has 16 amino acids. The junction had 8 bases not matched to a gene; V was cut back by 0 bases and J by 6 bases. The CDR3 DNA sequence: TGTGCCAGTAGTATAGACCTACAGGGGGCGAGCGCTGAAGCTTTCTTT. Amino acids: CASSIDLQGASAEAFF.

V gene TRBV19 combines with J gene TRBJ1-1; TRBD1 is a possible D gene (5 bases). V gave up 9 bases and J gave up 2 bases, with 13 bases separating them. Germline V CDR1 and CDR2: LNHDA, SQIVND (reference sequence). CDR3 size: 13 residues. CDR3 bases: TGTGCCAGCGGGGACTTACTAAACACTGAAGCTTTCTTT. This codes for CASGDLLNTEAFF.